The 25 T cell receptor beta chains listed next were all sequenced from one sample in a study of blood T cells in healthy people across ages (dated by TCRdb to the mid-2010s). The library was produced with 5' RACE. Sequencing was carried out with an Illumina HiSeq 2500. A second PCR of about 7 to 12 cycles was run with a J-beta primer mix and a sample-barcoded 5' primer. TCRdb redid the processing of the public reads, applying fastp at Q25 and MiXCR, and retained in-frame beta chains. Every entry covers one CDR3 protein and lists the most common genes and DNA from its rows. Present in this sample are 920,000 or so distinct CDR3 sequences, less than 50% of which were seen just once. 15% to 20% of the sample is taken by the ten largest. The sample was blood. All receptors derive from an older woman in good health.

The rearrangement joins TRBV12-3 or TRBV12-4 to TRBJ2-3, with 10 bases fitting TRBD2. Trimming cost V 3 bases and J 3 bases; bases outside gene matches: 6. This CDR3 is built from 16 residues. CDR3 protein: CASSLNSGRRTDTQYF. In nucleotides, the CDR3 is TGTGCCAGCAGTTTGAATAGCGGGAGGAGGACAGATACGCAGTATTTT.

The chain combines TRBV6-5 with TRBJ1-5; tentatively, D is TRBD1 (5 bases). Germline V lookup: CDR1 MNHEY, CDR2 SVGAGI. This CDR3 is 14 amino acids long. V was cut by 6 bases and J by 5 bases, with 14 bases left in between. This CDR3 is CASSEGTQHQPQHF. The DNA of the CDR3 is TGTGCCAGCAGCGAGGGGACCCAACATCAGCCCCAGCATTTT.

The chain is built from TRBV5-1 and TRBJ2-3, with TRBD2 matching 14 bases. There are 17 residues in the CDR3. V shed 3 bases, J shed 3 bases, and the junction held 6 bases outside the gene matches. CDR1 and CDR2 from the germline V gene are SGHRS and YFSETQ. The chain's CDR3 is CASSSKRTSGGTDTQYF. The CDR3 DNA reads as TGCGCCAGCAGCTCAAAAAGGACTAGCGGGGGGACAGATACGCAGTATTTT.

The chain uses TRBV5-5 and TRBJ2-1, with 8 bases matching TRBD2. Looked up from germline, CDR1 is SGHKS and CDR2 is YYEKEE (reference sequence). The length of the CDR3 is 15 residues. Trimming removed 6 bases from V and 0 bases from J; junction bases left unmatched: 5. DNA for the CDR3: TGTGCCAGCACCCGGGAGGGTAGCTCCTACAATGAGCAGTTCTTC. Its protein is CASTREGSSYNEQFF.

V is TRBV27 and J is TRBJ2-1; D gene uncertain. Germline V lookup: CDR1 MNHEY, CDR2 SMNVEV (reference sequence). The CDR3 covers 11 residues. V was clipped by 8 bases and J by 8 bases, with 10 bases between them. CDR3 nucleotides: TGTGCCAGCGCAGCGCTCCATGAGCAGTTCTTC. As protein: CASAALHEQFF.

The chain joins TRBV7-2 to TRBJ2-1; D gene uncertain. CDR1 SGHTA and CDR2 FQGNSA come from the germline V gene. V lost 4 bases and J lost 4, with 8 bases in between. The CDR3 has 13 amino acids. The CDR3 nucleotides read TGTGCCAGCAGCTCCCCAGTGTACAATGAGCAGTTCTTC. As protein: CASSSPVYNEQFF.

The chain couples TRBV7-6 to TRBJ2-3; the match to TRBD1 covers 9 bases. V lost 4 bases, J lost 3 bases, and 5 bases stayed unmatched. This CDR3 region has 15 residues. Germline loops: CDR1 SGHVS, CDR2 FNYEAQ. In DNA, the CDR3 is TGTGCCAGCAGCTCGACAGGACAGGGGACAGATACGCAGTATTTT. As protein: CASSSTGQGTDTQYF. Filled out from reference TRBV7-6 and TRBJ2-3, the complete variable domain reads GAGVSQSPRYKVTKRGQDVALRCDPISGHVSLYWYRQALGQGPEFLTYFNYEAQQDKSGLPNDRFSAERPEGSISTLTIQRTEQRDSAMYRCASSSTGQGTDTQYFGPGTRLTVL.

This clonotype was recorded only once. The chain uses TRBV5-1 and TRBJ1-2; TRBD1 is a possible D gene (6 bases). Per germline, CDR1 SGHRS and CDR2 YFSETQ. Trimming left V 4 bases short and J 4 bases short, with 17 bases between. The CDR3 spans 15 residues. CDR3 sequence: CASSLQEGGTYGYTF. The CDR3 coding sequence is TGCGCCAGCAGCCTGCAGGAGGGGGGGACCTATGGCTACACCTTC.

The V call is TRBV4-1, the J call TRBJ1-2; D is ambiguous. The CDR3 contains 14 residues. Looked up from germline, CDR1 is MGHRA and CDR2 is YSYEKL. Trimming removed 7 bases at V and 6 bases at J, with 18 bases between. CDR3 in DNA: TGCGCCAGCATCTTAAGACCGGGATTTGATGGCTACACCTTC. Amino acid sequence: CASILRPGFDGYTF.

The chain recombines TRBV20-1 with TRBJ1-2; 7 bases map to TRBD1. This CDR3 is 14 amino acids long. Unmatched junction bases numbered 7, after V lost 1 base and J lost 5 bases. Germline CDR1 is DFQATT and CDR2 is SNEGSKA (reference sequence). The CDR3 loop reads CSARATGNKYGYTF. In DNA form, the CDR3 reads TGCAGTGCTAGAGCGACAGGGAATAAGTATGGCTACACCTTC.

This chain joins TRBV20-1 and TRBJ2-1, with D perhaps TRBD2 (6 bases). Trimming stripped 1 base from V and 1 base from J, with 14 bases between. This CDR3 region has 16 residues. Per germline, CDR1 DFQATT and CDR2 SNEGSKA (reference sequence). This CDR3 is CSARGGDGSSYNEQFF. CDR3 sequence (DNA): TGCAGTGCTAGAGGGGGGGACGGGAGTTCCTACAATGAGCAGTTCTTC.

The gene calls are TRBV5-6 and TRBJ2-7; D is possibly TRBD1 (6 bases). V lost 4 bases and J lost 1, with 18 bases in between. This CDR3 is 16 amino acids long. From germline, CDR1 is SGHDT and CDR2 YYEEEE. CDR3 loop: CASSHPWDTMSYEQYF. The CDR3 DNA reads TGTGCCAGCAGCCACCCTTGGGACACGATGTCCTACGAGCAGTACTTC.

V is TRBV29-1 and J is TRBJ1-1; the match to TRBD1 covers 7 bases. With 4 bases clipped from V and 5 bases from J, the junction kept 7 bases outside the gene matches. The CDR3 runs to 13 residues. Germline loops: CDR1 SQVTM, CDR2 ANQGSEA. The DNA for the CDR3 is TGCAGCGTTGCAAGAGGGGGCGAGACTGAAGCTTTCTTT. It encodes CSVARGGETEAFF.

This chain joins TRBV7-9 and TRBJ2-1; D might be TRBD2 (7 bases). This CDR3 contains 15 residues. Trimming removed 5 bases at V and 9 bases at J, with 20 bases between. CDR1 is SEHNR and CDR2 is FQNEAQ in the germline V gene (reference sequence). As DNA, the CDR3 is TGTGCCAGCAGCCCCCGGACTAGTTCCAGGGGTGAGCAGTTCTTC. This codes for CASSPRTSSRGEQFF.

This clonotype is a singleton in its sample. An end of the junction differs from the germline gene, which may be a read error. V and J are TRBV27 and TRBJ2-3; TRBD1 aligns across 8 bases. Germline lookup yields CDR1 MNHEY and CDR2 SMNVEV (reference sequence). CDR3 length equals 18 residues. CDR3 residues: CASSYAGRGRGRTDTQYF. The CDR3 DNA follows: TGTGCCAGCAGTTATGCCGGGCGGGGCAGGGGGCGCACTGATACGCAGTATTTT.

This chain links TRBV2 with TRBJ2-1; 11 bases are a match to TRBD1. The CDR3 is made up of 15 amino acids. After removal of 5 bases from V and 6 bases from J, the junction contained 6 bases not matched to a gene. Germline V lookup: CDR1 SNHLY, CDR2 FYNNEI. As DNA, the CDR3 is TGTGCCAGCAGTCGGACAGGGGGCCCTCTCAATGAGCAGTTCTTC. Protein: CASSRTGGPLNEQFF.

This chain joins TRBV6-6 and TRBJ2-5; 11 bases align to TRBD2. Looked up from germline, CDR1 is MNHNY and CDR2 is SVGAGI (reference sequence). There are 16 residues in the CDR3. J gave up 2 bases and V 6 bases, and 8 bases lay outside the gene matches. The CDR3 coding sequence is TGTGCCAGCAGGTTACATAGCGGGAGGGCGCAAGAGACCCAGTACTTC. This codes for CASRLHSGRAQETQYF.

This clonotype showed up just a few times. This chain joins TRBV5-1 and TRBJ2-4; the match to TRBD1 covers 7 bases. Germline lookup yields CDR1 SGHRS and CDR2 YFSETQ. Unmatched junction bases numbered 8, after V lost 0 bases and J lost 8 bases. The CDR3 spans 15 residues. In nucleotides, the CDR3 is TGCGCCAGCAGCTTGGACGGGACAGTCTCCCACATTCAGTACTTC. This sequence encodes CASSLDGTVSHIQYF.

The chain uses TRBV29-1 and TRBJ1-1; possible D gene TRBD1, 5 bases. Trimming removed 7 bases from V and 3 bases from J, with 6 bases in between. CDR1 is SQVTM and CDR2 is ANQGSEA in the germline V gene. The CDR3 runs 10 residues. CDR3 region: CSGGHTEAFF. As DNA, the CDR3 is TGCAGCGGGGGACACACTGAAGCTTTCTTT.

The chain recombines TRBV20-1 with TRBJ1-2; 7 bases are shared with TRBD1. The V segment lost 5 bases and the J segment 2 bases; nucleotides outside the gene matches: 5. Germline V CDR1 and CDR2: DFQATT, SNEGSKA (reference sequence). The CDR3 is 13 residues long. CDR3 sequence reads: CSAPTGKNYGYTF. The CDR3 DNA follows: TGCAGTGCTCCGACAGGGAAAAACTATGGCTACACCTTC.

The chain employs TRBV6-5 and TRBJ2-4, with a tentative D call TRBD1 (5 bases). The CDR3 is made up of 12 amino acids. Trimming left V 8 bases short and J 10 bases short, with 15 bases between. The germline gives CDR1 MNHEY, CDR2 SVGAGI. The CDR3 DNA sequence: TGTGCCAGCCAGGGAATTGGAGAAATTCAGTACTTC. Its protein is CASQGIGEIQYF.

The CDR3 nucleotides read TGTGCCAGCAGCTTATCCTCAGCGCCCACCTACGAGCAGTACTTC. It codes for CASSLSSAPTYEQYF. V and J are TRBV11-2 and TRBJ2-7; no clear D gene. The CDR3 sequence is 15 residues long. CDR1 SGHAT and CDR2 FQNNGV come from the germline V gene. V was trimmed by 2 bases and J by 2 bases, leaving 13 bases between them.

This clonotype was seen more than once but under ten times. The rearrangement joins TRBV29-1 to TRBJ2-7; 9 positions agree with TRBD2. CDR1 is SQVTM, CDR2 ANQGSEA, per germline. V was pared by 4 bases and J by 7 bases, with 14 bases of the junction left unmatched. The CDR3 has 15 amino acids. The CDR3 sequence is CSVALRLAGSREQYF. The CDR3 DNA sequence: TGCAGCGTTGCCTTACGGCTAGCGGGATCTCGTGAGCAGTACTTC.

This clonotype was recorded a few times. This chain connects TRBV9 to TRBJ2-3; the match to TRBD2 covers 8 bases. The CDR3 contains 14 residues. The germline V gene has CDR1 SGDLS and CDR2 YYNGEE. Trimming at V came to 4 bases and at J to 4 bases, leaving 5 bases not matched to a gene. The CDR3 nucleotides are TGTGCCAGCAGCCTACGGGGGGGTCCAGATACGCAGTATTTT. Amino acid sequence: CASSLRGGPDTQYF.

The rearrangement joins TRBV20-1 to TRBJ1-1; D gene uncertain. V lost 3 bases and J 8 bases, leaving 10 bases between the germline ends. Germline V lookup: CDR1 DFQATT, CDR2 SNEGSKA (reference sequence). The CDR3 length is 11 residues. CDR3 amino acids: CSASYALEAFF. The CDR3 bases are TGCAGTGCTAGTTACGCACTCGAAGCTTTCTTT.